Shown below are 15 T cell receptor beta chains from a single sample sequenced in a study of T cells expressing NK-cell markers. For each CDR3 protein, TCRdb gives one entry from its re-call of the 5' RACE reads, without DNA. This listing includes hundreds of thousands of distinct CDR3 sequences. Source material: blood T cells: a sorted CD56 or NKG2C T cell subset, CD4+ or CD8+ T cells, or bulk PBMC T cells (not recorded which). Receptors originate from a woman between 18 and 70 years old in good health.

V gene TRBV9 combines with J gene TRBJ2-6; TCRdb lists TRBD1, though no DNA is available to test this call. The CDR3 consists of 15 residues. Germline CDR1 reads SGDLS; CDR2 reads YYNGEE. The CDR3 sequence: CASSVTGSGANVLTF.

By frequency, this clonotype registers large. The chain couples TRBV4-3 to TRBJ2-3; the TCRdb call, TRBD2, lacks DNA for checking. Germline assignment: CDR1 LGHNA and CDR2 YSLEER. This CDR3 has 18 residues. The CDR3 spells CASSQDAVSYSPTDTQYF.

The chain links TRBV19 to TRBJ2-1; TCRdb's D gene call, TRBD2, goes unchecked for lack of DNA. The CDR3 spans 16 residues. Germline-derived CDR1 and CDR2 are LNHDA and SQIVND (reference sequence). The CDR3 here is CASSNPGLSSYNEQFF.

The chain recombines TRBV20-1 with TRBJ2-1; TCRdb indicates TRBD2, and absent DNA this call remains unverified. Germline loops: CDR1 DFQATT, CDR2 SNEGSKA (reference sequence). CDR3 length: 15 amino acids. The CDR3 region is CSASKGLAGDNEQFF.

The rearrangement joins TRBV20-1 to TRBJ2-3; TCRdb's assignment of TRBD2 cannot be checked, as there is no DNA. CDR3 length equals 14 residues. The V gene's germline CDR1 is DFQATT and CDR2 SNEGSKA (reference sequence). CDR3 sequence: CSAHQGGSTDTQYF.

The chain employs TRBV7-2 and TRBJ2-5. In germline, CDR1 is SGHTA, CDR2 FQGNSA. The CDR3 runs to 14 residues. CDR3 region: CASSLGGFQETQYF.

The chain joins TRBV20-1 to TRBJ2-1; with no DNA, the TCRdb D assignment of TRBD2 cannot be verified. This CDR3 has 16 amino acids. Germline V gene data show CDR1 as DFQATT and CDR2 as SNEGSKA (reference sequence). The CDR3 sequence: CSARDSRGGLSNEQFF.

This chain joins TRBV6-1 and TRBJ2-2; the TCRdb D gene call, TRBD1, has no DNA to confirm it. The CDR3 spans 14 residues. Germline values: CDR1 MNHNS, CDR2 SASEGT. This CDR3 is CASRGTGNTGELFF.

This chain joins TRBV12-3 or TRBV12-4 and TRBJ2-7; TCRdb's D gene call, TRBD2, goes unchecked for lack of DNA. The CDR3 totals 17 residues. CDR3 sequence: CASSSRTSGTFTYEQYF.

V is TRBV29-1 and J is TRBJ2-4; there is no DNA to check the TCRdb D call of TRBD1. This CDR3 is 13 amino acids long. CDR1 SQVTM and CDR2 ANQGSEA come from the germline V gene. CDR3 protein: CSARWGSKNIQYF.

V is TRBV4-2 and J is TRBJ2-7. Germline lookup yields CDR1 LGHNA and CDR2 YNFKEQ. The CDR3 is made up of 12 amino acids. The CDR3 sequence: CASGQGVYEQYF.

The chain has TRBV5-5 and TRBJ1-4; the TRBD1 assignment by TCRdb is unverifiable without DNA. Germline-derived CDR1 and CDR2 are SGHKS and YYEKEE (reference sequence). The CDR3 sequence is 15 residues long. CDR3 protein: CASSLDPGEDEKLFF.

The V gene is TRBV11-2, the J gene TRBJ2-3; TCRdb lists TRBD1, though no DNA is available to test this call. The CDR3 spans 20 residues. Germline lookup yields CDR1 SGHAT and CDR2 FQNNGV. The CDR3 protein is CASSTAGTGISQFPPDTQYF.

The genes are TRBV12-3 or TRBV12-4 and TRBJ1-4. The length of the CDR3 is 15 residues. The CDR3 loop reads CASSLAGSTNEKLFF.

The rearrangement uses TRBV5-8 and TRBJ2-7; TCRdb calls TRBD1, which cannot be checked without DNA. CDR1 SGHTS and CDR2 YDEGEE come from the germline V gene. The CDR3 is 15 residues long. This CDR3 is CASSQIAEPTWEQYF.